Listed here are 14 T cell receptor beta chains from one sample, sequenced in a study of beta chain features in type 1 diabetes. Expressed TCRB transcripts were sequenced because the isolated RNA had all been reverse transcribed beforehand. Assay used: immunoSEQ multiplex PCR; TCRdb lists only in-frame clones, some missing. The sample lists some 180,000 clones, around an eighth occurring once. The sequenced sample was central memory CD4+ T cells from blood. Receptors were obtained from a woman in her late teens or twenties in good health.

The chain links TRBV5-1 to TRBJ2-1, with 12 bases matching TRBD2. The V and J ends lost 4 bases and 5 bases, in that order; junction bases with no gene match: 7. The germline CDR1 and CDR2 sequences are SGHRS and YFSETQ. The CDR3 extends over 16 amino acids. CDR3 region: CASSPMGLAGNNEQFF. Written as DNA, the CDR3 is TGCGCCAGCAGCCCTATGGGACTAGCGGGCAACAATGAGCAGTTCTTC.

Here the CDR3 reads CASSQGTGVNGANVLTF. The CDR3 bases are TGCGCCAGCAGCCAAGGGACAGGGGTAAATGGGGCCAACGTCCTGACTTTC. The chain couples TRBV4-1 to TRBJ2-6, with TRBD1 matching over 9 bases. With V trimmed by 1 base and J by 3 bases, 4 bases remained unmatched. Germline assignment: CDR1 MGHRA and CDR2 YSYEKL. The CDR3 loop spans 17 amino acids.

Many counts were recorded for this clone. This chain links TRBV29-1 with TRBJ1-1; D remains unclear. From germline, CDR1 is SQVTM and CDR2 ANQGSEA. Trimming removed 8 bases from V and 0 bases from J, with 7 bases in between. This CDR3 contains 11 residues. CDR3 amino acids: CSMFMNTEAFF. The CDR3 coding sequence is TGCAGCATGTTTATGAACACTGAAGCTTTCTTT.

This clone was seen only a few times. J is TRBJ2-7 and V is TRBV14; 9 bases are shared with TRBD2. The J segment lost 2 bases and the V segment lost 0 bases, leaving 20 bases of the junction unmatched. Germline assignment: CDR1 SGHDN and CDR2 FVKESK. The CDR3 loop spans 21 amino acids. The CDR3 region has the DNA TGTGCCAGCAGCCAAGATGGCTTTTCGACTAGCGGAGCCGGGATTCCCTACGAGCAGTACTTC. As protein: CASSQDGFSTSGAGIPYEQYF.

The rearrangement links TRBV18 to TRBJ1-1; D might be TRBD1 (5 bases). This CDR3 is 14 amino acids long. Germline CDR1 is KGHSH and CDR2 is LQKENI. V shed 3 bases and J shed 3 bases, with 11 bases lying between them. The CDR3 reads CASSPNSRDTEAFF. In DNA form, the CDR3 reads TGTGCCAGCTCACCCAATAGCAGGGACACTGAAGCTTTCTTT.

The chain couples TRBV2 to TRBJ2-1, with a weak D call TRBD2 (5 bases). CDR3 length equals 12 residues. The germline V gene has CDR1 SNHLY and CDR2 FYNNEI. The V and J ends lost 7 bases and 6 bases respectively, with 10 bases between them. The CDR3 here is CASTMDSNEQFF. Here the CDR3 DNA reads TGTGCCAGCACCATGGACTCCAATGAGCAGTTCTTC.

The V and J genes are TRBV4-3 and TRBJ1-2; TRBD1 might be the D (5 bases). Germline CDR1 and CDR2: LGHNA and YSLEER. The ends were cut back, 5 bases at V and 8 bases at J, with 18 bases in the middle. The CDR3 is 14 amino acids. The CDR3 DNA follows: TGCGCCAGCAGCGCAGGGAGGATTGGGTTGGGCTACACCTTC. This translates into CASSAGRIGLGYTF.

J is TRBJ2-3 and V is TRBV30; 9 positions agree with TRBD1. CDR1 and CDR2 (germline): GTSNPN, SVGIG (reference sequence). The J segment lost 4 bases and the V segment lost 3 bases, leaving 8 bases of the junction unmatched. The CDR3 is 15 amino acids. The CDR3 bases are TGTGCCTGGAGCGCAGCGGGACAGGGTCCAGATACGCAGTATTTT. Protein sequence: CAWSAAGQGPDTQYF.

The rearrangement links TRBV29-1 to TRBJ1-5; TRBD1 agrees at 9 bases. The CDR3 totals 14 residues. Germline loops: CDR1 SQVTM, CDR2 ANQGSEA. V was clipped by 4 bases and J by 3 bases; unmatched bases: 4. The DNA of the CDR3 is TGCAGCGTTGTTGACAGGGGGGTCAATCAGCCCCAGCATTTT. This sequence encodes CSVVDRGVNQPQHF.

This clone was counted only a few times. The chain links TRBV5-6 to TRBJ1-2, with D possibly being TRBD1 (5 bases). The ends were cut back, 0 bases at V and 8 bases at J, with 17 bases in the middle. The CDR3 extends over 15 amino acids. Germline-derived CDR1 and CDR2 are SGHDT and YYEEEE. The CDR3 DNA follows: TGTGCCAGCAGCTTGGTGCAGGGAGGAGCGTTCGGCTACACCTTC. Translating gives CASSLVQGGAFGYTF.

The chain recombines TRBV6-6 with TRBJ1-1; 7 positions match TRBD1. V shed 6 bases and J 4 bases; nucleotides not matched to a gene: 5. The CDR3 contains 13 residues. Germline V gene sequence: CDR1 MNHNY, CDR2 SVGAGI (reference sequence). The CDR3 protein is CASSPDRATEAFF. The CDR3 DNA reads as TGTGCCAGCAGCCCAGACAGGGCCACTGAAGCTTTCTTT.

The V gene is TRBV2, the J gene TRBJ2-3; 12 bases map to TRBD2. The CDR3 has 14 amino acids. Germline trimming cut 8 bases from V and 4 bases from J; bases unmatched to any gene: 4. Germline-derived CDR1 and CDR2 are SNHLY and FYNNEI. The CDR3 loop is CASQLAGGPDTQYF. For the CDR3, the DNA is TGTGCCAGCCAACTAGCGGGAGGCCCAGATACGCAGTATTTT.

Comment on this clone: Its ends do not fully match the called genes, so a read error is possible. V and J are TRBV19 and TRBJ2-1; weak D call: TRBD2 (6 bases). The CDR3 sequence is 13 residues long. Germline values: CDR1 LNHDA, CDR2 SQIVND (reference sequence). The DNA for the CDR3 is TGTGCCAGTAGTAGGGACTCCAACAATGAGCAGTTCTTC. Protein sequence: CASSRDSNNEQFF.

This clone was detected a few times. The gene calls are TRBV10-3 and TRBJ2-7; a weak D match, TRBD2 (6 bases). Trimming shortened V by 6 bases and J by 3 bases, and 18 bases separated the two germline ends. This CDR3 spans 15 amino acids. Germline V gene sequence: CDR1 ENHRY, CDR2 SYGVKD. DNA of the CDR3: TGTGCCATCAGCGCTGGAGGGACCACCCGCTACGAGCAGTACTTC. Translation gives CAISAGGTTRYEQYF.